This passage covers 25 T cell receptor beta chains from one sample sequenced in a study of PD-1 blockade in classical Hodgkin lymphoma. In every patient, relapse followed autologous stem cell transplantation, while exposure to brentuximab vedotin differed. TCRdb's copy holds only in-frame clones and misses some; the assay was immunoSEQ multiplex PCR. The sample has 43,000 or so clones, around 70% seen once. The input for sequencing was peripheral blood mononuclear cells (PBMCs), taken at baseline. These receptors were collected from a human donor with classical Hodgkin lymphoma.

This clone was observed a handful of times. The chain carries TRBV6-4 and TRBJ2-7; no reliable D call. The V and J ends lost 0 bases and 8 bases respectively, with 8 bases between them. This CDR3 contains 12 residues. Looked up from germline, CDR1 is MRHNA and CDR2 is SNTAGT. CDR3 DNA: TGTGCCAGCAGTGACTCTGGGCTCAAGCAGTACTTC. It specifies CASSDSGLKQYF.

The V call is TRBV7-3, the J call TRBJ2-1; maybe TRBD2 (6 bases). The CDR3 length is 15 residues. Between the trimmed V and J ends, which lost 2 bases and 9 bases, there was a span of 17 bases. Germline V CDR1 and CDR2: SGHTA, FQGTGA. The CDR3 bases are TGTGCCAGCAGCTTACGAGGGCCGGGGGAAAGTGAGCAGTTCTTC. It codes for CASSLRGPGESEQFF.

The chain employs TRBV18 and TRBJ1-5; no definite D call. The CDR3 is 12 amino acids. CDR1 and CDR2 from the germline V gene are KGHSH and LQKENI. Trimming stripped 5 bases from V and 0 bases from J, with 2 bases between. The CDR3 bases are TGTGCCAGCTCAGATAGCAATCAGCCCCAGCATTTT. Amino acids: CASSDSNQPQHF.

A remark on this clone: This may be a read error, as it is one base from a much larger clone. This chain links TRBV30 with TRBJ1-1, with a weak D call TRBD1 (5 bases). Germline loops: CDR1 GTSNPN, CDR2 SVGIG (reference sequence). This CDR3 region has 13 residues. Trimming left V 1 base short and J 0 bases short, with 6 bases between. The DNA of the CDR3 is TGTGCCTGGAGTGGACAGATGAACACTGAAGCTTTCTTT. Amino acids: CAWSGQMNTEAFF.

The V gene is TRBV28, the J gene TRBJ1-5; TRBD1 might be the D (5 bases). The V gene's germline CDR1 is MDHEN and CDR2 SYDVKM. CDR3 length equals 14 residues. V lost 3 bases and J lost 9, with 15 bases in between. The CDR3 sequence: CASSLSGTPTPQHF. CDR3 in DNA: TGTGCCAGCAGTTTGTCCGGGACTCCGACGCCCCAGCATTTT. The full variable domain, with the rest looked up from reference TRBV28 and TRBJ1-5, is DVKVTQSSRYLVKRTGEKVFLECVQDMDHENMFWYRQDPGLGLRLIYFSYDVKMKEKGDIPEGYSVSREKKERFSLILESASTNQTSMYLCASSLSGTPTPQHFGDGTRLSIL.

A note on this clone: Germline is not matched at one junction end, which may reflect a read error. J is TRBJ1-2 and V is TRBV10-1; D is perhaps TRBD1 (6 bases). CDR1 and CDR2 from the germline V gene are WNHNN and SYGVQD (reference sequence). This CDR3 region has 13 residues. CDR3 protein: CAGSSDRYYGYTF. As DNA, the CDR3 is TGCGCCGGCAGTTCGGACAGATACTATGGCTACACCTTC.

The chain joins TRBV11-2 to TRBJ2-5, with D possibly matching TRBD2 (6 bases). Germline values: CDR1 SGHAT, CDR2 FQNNGV. This CDR3 contains 14 residues. Trimming removed 5 bases at V and 2 bases at J, with 12 bases between. CDR3 protein: CASSPQEGQETQYF. The CDR3 DNA sequence: TGTGCCAGCAGCCCTCAGGAGGGTCAAGAGACCCAGTACTTC.

The chain carries TRBV18 and TRBJ2-7, with D tentatively TRBD1 (6 bases). The germline V gene has CDR1 KGHSH and CDR2 LQKENI. Trimming cost V 2 bases and J 3 bases, with 11 bases left between them. CDR3 length: 14 residues. CDR3 in amino acids: CASSPSRGSYEQYF. The CDR3 bases are TGTGCCAGCTCACCAAGCAGGGGAAGCTACGAGCAGTACTTC. The full variable domain, completed using reference TRBV18 and TRBJ2-7, is NAGVMQNPRHLVRRRGQEARLRCSPMKGHSHVYWYRQLPEEGLKFMVYLQKENIIDESGMPKERFSAEFPKEGPSILRIQQVVRGDSAAYFCASSPSRGSYEQYFGPGTRLTVT.

This chain links TRBV2 with TRBJ1-1; tentative D call: TRBD1 (6 bases). Trimming took off 6 bases at V and 8 bases at J, with 22 bases between the two ends. The CDR3 spans 15 residues. Looked up from germline, CDR1 is SNHLY and CDR2 is FYNNEI. CDR3 DNA: TGTGCCAGCAGGTTACAGGGACTTATATCTTGGGAAGCTTTCTTT. Translated: CASRLQGLISWEAFF. The full variable domain, its missing parts supplied by reference TRBV2 and TRBJ1-1, is EPEVTQTPSHQVTQMGQEVILRCVPISNHLYFYWYRQILGQKVEFLVSFYNNEISEKSEIFDDQFSVERPDGSNFTLKIRSTKLEDSAMYFCASRLQGLISWEAFFGQGTRLTVV.

CDR3 coding DNA: TGTGCCAGCAGCTTGGGACAGGTCAACTATGGCTACACCTTC. Translating gives CASSLGQVNYGYTF. This rearrangement joins TRBV5-6 to TRBJ1-2, with D possibly being TRBD1 (6 bases). The CDR3 is made up of 14 amino acids. Germline CDR1 and CDR2: SGHDT and YYEEEE. V was clipped by 0 bases and J by 2 bases, with 8 bases between them.

V gene TRBV7-7 combines with J gene TRBJ1-3; no reliable D call. CDR1 SSHAT and CDR2 FNYEAQ come from the germline V gene (reference sequence). CDR3 length: 15 amino acids. V shed 5 bases and J shed 4 bases, with 15 bases lying between them. The CDR3 loop is CASSPTPTPGNTIYF. CDR3 DNA sequence: TGTGCCAGCAGCCCAACACCTACTCCGGGAAACACCATATATTTT.

This chain joins TRBV11-2 and TRBJ1-5; maybe TRBD1 (6 bases). V was pared by 2 bases and J by 4 bases, with 9 bases between. Per germline, CDR1 SGHAT and CDR2 FQNNGV. The CDR3 extends over 14 amino acids. CDR3 DNA: TGTGCCAGCAGCTTAACTACAGGGAATCAGCCCCAGCATTTT. It specifies CASSLTTGNQPQHF.

This clone occurred once. This rearrangement joins TRBV19 to TRBJ1-1, with D unclear. Germline V gene sequence: CDR1 LNHDA, CDR2 SQIVND (reference sequence). The ends were cut back, 4 bases at V and 1 base at J, with 13 bases in the middle. The CDR3 is 15 residues long. This chain's CDR3 is CASSTARGGNTEAFF. DNA of the CDR3: TGTGCCAGTAGTACTGCCCGGGGAGGGAACACTGAAGCTTTCTTT.

This clone was seen more than once but under ten times. The V call is TRBV19, the J call TRBJ1-5; TRBD1 matches at 9 bases. After removal of 6 bases from V and 7 bases from J, the junction contained 7 bases not matched to a gene. Germline CDR1 LNHDA, CDR2 SQIVND (reference sequence). The CDR3 has 14 residues. Here the CDR3 reads CASSQGQGGQPQHF. CDR3 bases: TGTGCCAGTAGCCAGGGACAGGGAGGACAGCCCCAGCATTTT.

This clone came up a few times. The chain links TRBV21-1 to TRBJ1-2. TRBV21-1 is a documented pseudogene. The CDR3 runs to 11 residues. The CDR3 loop reads CASSKDGGYTF. The CDR3 nucleotides read TGTGCCAGCAGCAAAGACGGTGGCTACACCTTC.

The V call is TRBV28, the J call TRBJ1-2; D unresolved. V gave up 10 bases and J gave up 8 bases, with 14 bases separating them. Germline V lookup: CDR1 MDHEN, CDR2 SYDVKM. CDR3 length: 11 residues. CDR3 in DNA: TGTGCCACAAATCGGGGATTCGGCTACACCTTC. Protein: CATNRGFGYTF.

This clone was counted once. This chain joins TRBV11-2 and TRBJ2-1; 9 bases are shared with TRBD2. This CDR3 spans 15 amino acids. Germline V CDR1 and CDR2: SGHAT, FQNNGV. The J segment lost 10 bases and the V segment lost 0 bases, leaving 7 bases of the junction unmatched. CDR3 DNA: TGTGCCAGCAGCTTAGAGGGGCGGGGGGGCCCCGAGCAGTTCTTC. Its translation is CASSLEGRGGPEQFF.

The chain couples TRBV10-2 to TRBJ2-3; D assignment may be TRBD1 or TRBD2 (5 bases each). The CDR3 has 15 residues. The ends were cut back, 4 bases at V and 3 bases at J, with 14 bases in the middle. Germline V gene lookup returns CDR1 WSHSY and CDR2 SAAADI. CDR3 sequence (DNA): TGCGCCAGCAGTGGGGGGTACGAAAAGACAGATACGCAGTATTTT. Amino acid sequence: CASSGGYEKTDTQYF.

The rearrangement uses TRBV2 and TRBJ2-7; D might be TRBD1 (5 bases). The germline V gene encodes CDR1 SNHLY and CDR2 FYNNEI. Deletions cut 1 base from V and 0 bases from J, with 10 bases between. This CDR3 region has 15 residues. The CDR3 coding sequence is TGTGCCAGCAGTGAAGGGCAGGGAAGCTCCTACGAGCAGTACTTC. Its protein product is CASSEGQGSSYEQYF.

CDR3 sequence: CASSARQGGSDEQFF. For the CDR3, the DNA is TGTGCCAGCAGCGCGCGACAGGGAGGGTCGGATGAGCAGTTCTTC. The chain is built from TRBV7-9 and TRBJ2-1; D is perhaps TRBD1 or TRBD2 (7 bases each). Germline loops: CDR1 SEHNR, CDR2 FQNEAQ (reference sequence). The CDR3 loop spans 15 amino acids. V was clipped by 5 bases and J by 8 bases, with 19 bases between them.

This chain uses TRBV6-6 with TRBJ1-2, with a tentative D call TRBD1 (6 bases). There are 14 residues in the CDR3. The V gene lost 0 bases and the J gene lost 6 bases, with 11 bases spanning the gap. Germline V lookup: CDR1 MNHNY, CDR2 SVGAGI (reference sequence). The CDR3 spells CASSYSWGADGYTF. In DNA form, the CDR3 reads TGTGCCAGCAGTTACTCGTGGGGGGCGGATGGCTACACCTTC.

This chain connects TRBV5-1 to TRBJ2-1; no reliable D call. The germline V gene has CDR1 SGHRS and CDR2 YFSETQ. This CDR3 contains 15 residues. Trimming left V 0 bases short and J 2 bases short, with 9 bases between. CDR3 DNA sequence: TGCGCCAGCAGCTTGGCAGACCCAACCTACAATGAGCAGTTCTTC. This sequence encodes CASSLADPTYNEQFF.

This clone was observed a handful of times. The junction and the germline gene differ at one end; a read error may be behind it. The genes are TRBV29-1 and TRBJ1-1; unclear D gene. This CDR3 has 13 amino acids. Per the germline V gene, CDR1 is SQVTM and CDR2 is ANQGSEA. CDR3 DNA: TGCAGCGTTGAAACCGGGGAGAACAATGAAGCTTTCTTT. Its protein is CSVETGENNEAFF.

The V and J genes are TRBV19 and TRBJ1-4; D call uncertain. This CDR3 has 17 residues. The germline gives CDR1 LNHDA, CDR2 SQIVND (reference sequence). The ends were cut back, 1 base at V and 8 bases at J, with 20 bases in the middle. CDR3 in DNA: TGTGCCAGTAGTATAGGGTACCTTGGACCGTCGCCCGAAAAACTGTTTTTT. This translates into CASSIGYLGPSPEKLFF.

This chain joins TRBV7-8 and TRBJ2-1; 9 bases are shared with TRBD2. Germline CDR1 is SGHVS and CDR2 is FQNEAQ. With V trimmed by 5 bases and J by 7 bases, 12 bases remained unmatched. The CDR3 spans 16 residues. CDR3 sequence (DNA): TGTGCCAGCAGCAAGATGCGGGGGGGTTTCGAGAATGAGCAGTTCTTC. Translation: CASSKMRGGFENEQFF.